Presented here are 3 T cell receptor beta chains from one specimen sequenced in a study of control samples from healthy donors and cancer patients. Only in-frame clones appear in the TCRdb table, and some are missing; sequencing was by immunoSEQ multiplex PCR. Of 150,000 to 200,000 clones listed, over 85% were seen once; the top ten hold approximately 12%. Sequencing was done on a sample of blood. These receptors were collected from a man aged 25-45 years in good health.

The chain links TRBV12-3 or TRBV12-4 to TRBJ1-5; unclear D gene. V lost 3 bases and J 4 bases, leaving 7 bases between the germline ends. This CDR3 comprises 13 residues. The CDR3 sequence: CASSLGDNQPQHF. DNA of the CDR3: TGTGCCAGCAGTTTGGGAGATAATCAGCCCCAGCATTTT.

The gene calls are TRBV11-1 and TRBJ2-5; D possibly corresponds to TRBD1 (6 bases). CDR1 SGHAT and CDR2 FQDESV come from the germline V gene (reference sequence). CDR3 length: 14 amino acids. V dropped 6 bases and J dropped 0 bases, with 11 bases sitting between them. DNA for the CDR3: TGTGCCAGCAGTCGCGACAGGTACCAAGAGACCCAGTACTTC. Translating gives CASSRDRYQETQYF.

The genes are TRBV5-1 and TRBJ2-3, with 7 bases aligning to TRBD2. V lost 0 bases and J lost 4; bases outside the gene matches: 5. Germline CDR1 and CDR2: SGHRS and YFSETQ. The CDR3 is made up of 15 amino acids. The CDR3: CASSLDGLVSDTQYF. The CDR3 nucleotides read TGCGCCAGCAGCTTGGACGGACTAGTATCAGATACGCAGTATTTT.